The clone carrying this T cell receptor (beta chain) has just a few counts. The antigen remains undetermined. This CDR3 is 15 amino acids long. Trimming cost V 4 bases and J 3 bases; bases outside gene matches: 6. The data were obtained in a study of T cell repertoires in cytomegalovirus infection. TCRdb reprocessed the reads with MiXCR, giving one entry per CDR3 protein. The sample includes tens of thousands of distinct CDR3 sequences, more than 40% of them seen just once. The chain employs TRBV12-3 or TRBV12-4 and TRBJ2-7; 10 bases line up with TRBD1. This sample comprised CD8+ T cells from cultured PBMCs, obtained from culture after CMV antigen stimulation. The sequence was collected from a human donor in good health (CMV status not recorded). Some clones in this sample may be carry-over from other donors' samples. The DNA for the CDR3 is TGTGCCAGCAGTTCCGGGACAGGGGTACTCTACGAGCAGTACTTC. This gives the protein CASSSGTGVLYEQYF.